One sample yielded the 16 T cell receptor beta chains listed below, sequenced in a study of T cell responses to AZD1222 COVID-19 vaccine. The table came from immunoSEQ multiplex PCR; TCRdb's copy has only in-frame clones and leaves some out. This sample carries roughly 120,000 clones, approximately 88% of them seen once, and the ten largest clones take about 4.3%. Specimen: peripheral blood, collected on day 0 of AZD1222 vaccination. Source of these receptors: an adult in good health.

CDR3 amino acids: CATKPGQGLPVEQYF. Written as DNA, the CDR3 is TGTGCCACGAAACCGGGACAGGGCCTTCCGGTCGAGCAGTACTTC. The chain uses TRBV27 and TRBJ2-7; 9 bases are shared with TRBD1. Germline V CDR1 and CDR2: MNHEY, SMNVEV (reference sequence). The CDR3 has 15 residues. Losses at the gene ends were 10 bases for V and 6 bases for J; bases not matched to a gene: 16.

J is TRBJ2-7 and V is TRBV11-2; TRBD2 agrees at 7 bases. The CDR3 runs 13 residues. Germline V gene sequence: CDR1 SGHAT, CDR2 FQNNGV. V was clipped by 3 bases and J by 3 bases; unmatched bases: 2. In DNA form, the CDR3 reads TGTGCCAGCAGCTTGTCTAGCGGCTACGAGCAGTACTTC. Translated, it gives CASSLSSGYEQYF.

The V gene is TRBV28, the J gene TRBJ1-5; D gene ambiguous. Trimming removed 2 bases at V and 11 bases at J, with 10 bases between. Looked up from germline, CDR1 is MDHEN and CDR2 is SYDVKM. The CDR3 spans 12 residues. CDR3 nucleotides: TGTGCCAGCAGTTTAGTCGCATTGTCCCAGCATTTT. This translates into CASSLVALSQHF.

The chain employs TRBV9 and TRBJ2-5; D may be TRBD1 (5 bases). Looked up from germline, CDR1 is SGDLS and CDR2 is YYNGEE. The CDR3 has 14 amino acids. The V gene lost 0 bases and the J gene lost 2 bases, with 8 bases spanning the gap. The CDR3 DNA reads TGTGCCAGCAGCGTAGGACAGCAGCAAGAGACCCAGTACTTC. This sequence encodes CASSVGQQQETQYF.

The chain carries TRBV6-5 and TRBJ1-4; 8 bases are a match to TRBD1. CDR1 MNHEY and CDR2 SVGAGI come from the germline V gene. The CDR3 has 15 amino acids. J was trimmed by 6 bases and V by 5 bases; bases with no gene match: 8. The CDR3 coding sequence is TGTGCCAGCAGTCGACAGGGGCCATCTGATGAAAAACTGTTTTTT. Protein product: CASSRQGPSDEKLFF.

The V and J genes are TRBV25-1 and TRBJ2-3; no reliable D call. Per germline, CDR1 MGHDK and CDR2 SYGVNS. Trimming cost V 4 bases and J 1 base, with 12 bases left between them. The CDR3 is 15 residues long. CDR3 in DNA: TGTGCCAGCAGTGGGTTTCCAATGGGCACAGATACGCAGTATTTT. This translates into CASSGFPMGTDTQYF.

This chain uses TRBV19 with TRBJ2-1; D is undetermined. Germline lookup yields CDR1 LNHDA and CDR2 SQIVND (reference sequence). V gave up 4 bases and J gave up 2 bases, with 6 bases separating them. The CDR3 loop spans 13 amino acids. The CDR3 DNA reads as TGTGCCAGTAGTACGGAAGCCTACAATGAGCAGTTCTTC. This codes for CASSTEAYNEQFF.

The V and J genes are TRBV7-9 and TRBJ2-1; D gene unclear. The CDR3 spans 12 residues. V gave up 5 bases and J gave up 7 bases, with 9 bases separating them. Per germline, CDR1 SEHNR and CDR2 FQNEAQ (reference sequence). CDR3 loop: CASSPLLNEQFF. The DNA for the CDR3 is TGTGCCAGCAGCCCACTACTAAATGAGCAGTTCTTC.

This sequence joins TRBV7-2 and TRBJ1-5; D gene ambiguous. The CDR3 spans 15 residues. V was clipped by 0 bases and J by 0 bases, with 6 bases between them. The germline V gene has CDR1 SGHTA and CDR2 FQGNSA. The CDR3 region has the DNA TGTGCCAGCAGCTTAGCGATGTTTAGCAATCAGCCCCAGCATTTT. It specifies CASSLAMFSNQPQHF.

This rearrangement joins TRBV7-8 to TRBJ1-1; weak D call: TRBD1 (5 bases). The CDR3 covers 13 residues. V lost 4 bases and J lost 3, with 9 bases in between. In germline, CDR1 is SGHVS, CDR2 FQNEAQ. The CDR3 spells CASSWGRDTEAFF. The CDR3 region has the DNA TGTGCCAGCAGCTGGGGCCGGGACACTGAAGCTTTCTTT.

The CDR3 sequence is CASSAKGGESSDTQYF. CDR3 coding DNA: TGTGCCAGCAGTGCTAAGGGAGGAGAGAGTTCTGATACGCAGTATTTT. The chain couples TRBV7-9 to TRBJ2-3; a weak D match, TRBD2 (6 bases). Trimming removed 6 bases at V and 6 bases at J, with 22 bases between. From germline, CDR1 is SEHNR and CDR2 FQNEAQ (reference sequence). CDR3 size: 16 residues.

The rearrangement uses TRBV5-6 and TRBJ1-6; no definite D call. Deletions cut 1 base from V and 7 bases from J, with 12 bases between. The CDR3 has 15 amino acids. The germline gives CDR1 SGHDT, CDR2 YYEEEE. The CDR3 here is CASSLKGGVNSPLHF. CDR3 coding DNA: TGTGCCAGCAGCTTGAAGGGCGGGGTGAATTCACCCCTCCACTTT.

The genes are TRBV12-5 and TRBJ1-1; TRBD1 is a possible D gene (6 bases). Per the germline V gene, CDR1 is LGHNT and CDR2 is FRNRAP. The V gene lost 2 bases and the J gene lost 11 bases, with 15 bases spanning the gap. This CDR3 comprises 13 residues. The CDR3 is CASGLTGRGGAFF. CDR3 in DNA: TGTGCTAGTGGTTTGACAGGGAGAGGTGGGGCTTTCTTT.

Only a few counts were recorded for this clone. The J gene is TRBJ2-3, the V gene TRBV4-3; 8 nucleotides agree with TRBD1. This CDR3 has 17 amino acids. Germline-derived CDR1 and CDR2 are LGHNA and YSLEER. Trimming at V came to 2 bases and at J to 5 bases, leaving 12 bases not matched to a gene. The CDR3 loop reads CASSQQAGGKGVDTQYF. CDR3 DNA sequence: TGCGCCAGCAGCCAACAGGCAGGGGGCAAGGGGGTAGATACGCAGTATTTT.

V is TRBV30 and J is TRBJ2-7; maybe TRBD2 (6 bases). Per germline, CDR1 GTSNPN and CDR2 SVGIG (reference sequence). This CDR3 has 14 amino acids. V was cut by 0 bases and J by 3 bases, with 12 bases left in between. In nucleotides, the CDR3 is TGTGCCTGGAGTGTGTCCGCGGGGCACTACGAGCAGTACTTC. It encodes CAWSVSAGHYEQYF.

The chain recombines TRBV6-4 with TRBJ1-3; D is ambiguous. CDR3 length: 10 amino acids. V was cut by 6 bases and J by 6 bases, with 3 bases left in between. Germline V gene data show CDR1 as MRHNA and CDR2 as SNTAGT. The CDR3 DNA sequence: TGTGCCAGCAGATTAAACACCATATATTTT. It codes for CASRLNTIYF.